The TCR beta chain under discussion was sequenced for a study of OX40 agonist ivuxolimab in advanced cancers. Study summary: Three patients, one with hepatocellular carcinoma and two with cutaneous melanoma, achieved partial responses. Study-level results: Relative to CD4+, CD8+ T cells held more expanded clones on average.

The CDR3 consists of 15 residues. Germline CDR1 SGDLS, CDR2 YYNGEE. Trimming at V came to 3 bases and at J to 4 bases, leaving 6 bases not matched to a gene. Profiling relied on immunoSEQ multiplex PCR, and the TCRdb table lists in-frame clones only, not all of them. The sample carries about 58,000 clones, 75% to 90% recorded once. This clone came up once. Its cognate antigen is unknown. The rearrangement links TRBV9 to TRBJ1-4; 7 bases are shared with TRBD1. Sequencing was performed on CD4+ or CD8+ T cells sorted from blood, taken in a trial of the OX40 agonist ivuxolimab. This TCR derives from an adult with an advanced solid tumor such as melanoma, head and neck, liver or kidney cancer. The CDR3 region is CASSEGARSNEKLFF. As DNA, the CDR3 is TGTGCCAGCAGCGAGGGGGCGCGGAGTAATGAAAAACTGTTTTTT.